These T cell receptor beta chains were read from a single sample in a study of blood T cell repertoires in COVID-19. TCRdb's table, derived via immunoSEQ multiplex PCR, lists solely in-frame clones and lacks some. The sample has approximately 60,000 clones; around 83% are singletons. What was sequenced was peripheral blood. These receptors were collected from an elderly woman with acute or convalescent COVID-19. Each CDR3 is given with its conserved first and last residue. The order of the fields is CDR3 protein, V gene.

cdr3_aa: CAIGTTDTQYF
v_call: TRBV10-3

cdr3_aa: CASSPFGGYEQYF
v_call: TRBV11-2

cdr3_aa: CASSEASFTGELFF
v_call: TRBV6-1

cdr3_aa: CASSPTSGGRGETQYF
v_call: TRBV19

cdr3_aa: CASSLGGGGETQYF
v_call: TRBV5-4

cdr3_aa: CASRGDRLYGYTF
v_call: TRBV6-5

cdr3_aa: CASSLSGGLYGYTF
v_call: TRBV5-1

cdr3_aa: CASSFGPEAFF
v_call: TRBV12-3/TRBV12-4

cdr3_aa: CASSAFTGTGKETQYF
v_call: TRBV5-1

cdr3_aa: CASSQDPWGGEKLFF
v_call: TRBV3-1/TRBV3-2

cdr3_aa: CASSSLVGHFATNEKLFF
v_call: TRBV11-2

cdr3_aa: CATASGQGNEQYF
v_call: TRBV5-1

cdr3_aa: CASSERGSGSSIFYNEQFF
v_call: TRBV6-1

cdr3_aa: CASSVDPNRGVNEQFF
v_call: TRBV9

cdr3_aa: CASRGQGAGPETQYF
v_call: TRBV2

cdr3_aa: CASRADSRNQPQHF
v_call: TRBV19

cdr3_aa: CSASLAGDQETQYF
v_call: TRBV20-1

cdr3_aa: CAWSSQGAYGYTF
v_call: TRBV30

cdr3_aa: CASSFRQSNQPQHF
v_call: TRBV6-5

cdr3_aa: CASSFEGQGNTIYF
v_call: TRBV5-1

cdr3_aa: CASSPRGGVNTIYF
v_call: TRBV18

cdr3_aa: CASSPGTGPYKQYF
v_call: TRBV11-1

cdr3_aa: CASSLGSGRYEQYF
v_call: TRBV5-1

cdr3_aa: CASSGPGLAVITDTQYF
v_call: TRBV19

cdr3_aa: CASSQFYPSARGVSGNTIYF
v_call: TRBV4-1

cdr3_aa: CASSISQLRQPQHF
v_call: TRBV19

cdr3_aa: CASSPPDRGFRDTQYF
v_call: TRBV5-6

cdr3_aa: CASSRGQGLGREKLFF
v_call: TRBV27

cdr3_aa: CASTRSRTEETQYF
v_call: TRBV6-5

cdr3_aa: CASSSGGYQETQYF
v_call: TRBV7-2

cdr3_aa: CASSQGLAGELFF
v_call: TRBV2

cdr3_aa: CASRPSGQDYEQYF
v_call: TRBV27

cdr3_aa: CASSVLTGNTEAFF
v_call: TRBV10-2

cdr3_aa: CSVAGGQGTYNEQFF
v_call: TRBV29-1

cdr3_aa: CASSLGTGEAYEQYF
v_call: TRBV28